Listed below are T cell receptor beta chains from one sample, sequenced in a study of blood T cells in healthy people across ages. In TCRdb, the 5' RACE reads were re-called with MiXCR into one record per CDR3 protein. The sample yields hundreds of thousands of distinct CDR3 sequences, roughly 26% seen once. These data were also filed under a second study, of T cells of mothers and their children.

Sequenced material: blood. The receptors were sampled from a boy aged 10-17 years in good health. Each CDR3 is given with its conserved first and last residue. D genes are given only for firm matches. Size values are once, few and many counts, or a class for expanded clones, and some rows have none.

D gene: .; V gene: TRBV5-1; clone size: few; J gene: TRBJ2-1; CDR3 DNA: TGCGCCAGCAGCTTGGGACAGGTAGGCCACAATGAGCAGTTCTTC; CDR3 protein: CASSLGQVGHNEQFF
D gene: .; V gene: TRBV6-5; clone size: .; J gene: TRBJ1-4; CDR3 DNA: TGTGCCAGCAGTTACTCGAGCTTTAATGAAAAACTGTTTTTT; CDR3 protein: CASSYSSFNEKLFF
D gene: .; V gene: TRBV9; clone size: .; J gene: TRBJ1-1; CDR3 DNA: TGTGCCAGCAGCGCATCGTTGGGCAGGCCGAAAATAAAGACTGAAGCTTTCTTT; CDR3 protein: CASSASLGRPKIKTEAFF
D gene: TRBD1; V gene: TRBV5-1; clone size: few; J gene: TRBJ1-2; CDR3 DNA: TGCGCCGGCAGCACCGGGACAGGGGGCCTTGATGGCTACACCTTC; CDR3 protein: CAGSTGTGGLDGYTF
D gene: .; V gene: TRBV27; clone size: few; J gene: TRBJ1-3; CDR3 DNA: TGTGCCAGCAGTCTGTCCATAGGAAACACCATATATTTT; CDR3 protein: CASSLSIGNTIYF
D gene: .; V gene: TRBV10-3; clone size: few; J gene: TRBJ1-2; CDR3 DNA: TGTGCCATCAGTGAGATGGCAGGGAACTATGGCTACACCTTC; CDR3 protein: CAISEMAGNYGYTF
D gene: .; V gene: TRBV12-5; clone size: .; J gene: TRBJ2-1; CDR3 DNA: TGTGCTAGTGGTCCCCCTAACCGCTACAATGAGCAGTTCTTC; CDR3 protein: CASGPPNRYNEQFF
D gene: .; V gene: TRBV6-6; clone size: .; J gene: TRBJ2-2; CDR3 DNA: TGTGCCAGCAGTTACTCGGAGATCGGGGAGCTGTTTTTT; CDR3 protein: CASSYSEIGELFF
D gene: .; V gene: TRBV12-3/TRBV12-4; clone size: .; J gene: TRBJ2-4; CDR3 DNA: TGTGCCAGCAGCCTAGTCGAGTACATTCAGTACTTC; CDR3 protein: CASSLVEYIQYF
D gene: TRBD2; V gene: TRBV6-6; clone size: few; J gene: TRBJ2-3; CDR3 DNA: TGTGCCACGCGGGGGAATCGCCCGACAGATACGCAGTATTTT; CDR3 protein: CATRGNRPTDTQYF
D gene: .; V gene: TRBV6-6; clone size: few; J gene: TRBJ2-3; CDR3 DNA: TGTGCCAGCAGTGGACGGGACGGTACAGATACGCAGTATTTT; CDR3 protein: CASSGRDGTDTQYF
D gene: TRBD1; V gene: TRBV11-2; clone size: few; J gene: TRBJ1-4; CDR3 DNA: TGTGCCAGCAGCGGATGGACAGGAACTAATGAAAAACTGTTTTTT; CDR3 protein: CASSGWTGTNEKLFF
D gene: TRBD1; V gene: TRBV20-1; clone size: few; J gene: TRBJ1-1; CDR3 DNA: TGCAGTGCTGACGGGACAGGGGAAGACACTGAAGCTTTCTTT; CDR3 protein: CSADGTGEDTEAFF
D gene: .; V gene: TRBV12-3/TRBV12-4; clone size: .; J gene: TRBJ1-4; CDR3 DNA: TGTGCCAGCAGTGCGGCCTATTCGACTAATGAAAAACTGTTTTTT; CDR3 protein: CASSAAYSTNEKLFF
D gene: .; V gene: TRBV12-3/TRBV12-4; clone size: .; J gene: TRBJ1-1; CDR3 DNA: TGTGCCAGCAGTCCGGGACGGATTGAAGCTTTCTTT; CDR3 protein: CASSPGRIEAFF
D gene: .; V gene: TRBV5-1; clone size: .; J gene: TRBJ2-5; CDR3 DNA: TGCGCCAGCAGCTTGGCGGGACCAGGGAAGACCCAGTACTTC; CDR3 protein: CASSLAGPGKTQYF
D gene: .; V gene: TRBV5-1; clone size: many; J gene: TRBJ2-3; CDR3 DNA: TGCGCCAGCACCGTTGGGGGTACGCAGTATTTT; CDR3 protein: CASTVGGTQYF
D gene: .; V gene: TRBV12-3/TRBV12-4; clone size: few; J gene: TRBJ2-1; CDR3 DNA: TGTGCCAGCAGTTCTCTCGGCAGGGGCAATGAGCAGTTCTTC; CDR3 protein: CASSSLGRGNEQFF
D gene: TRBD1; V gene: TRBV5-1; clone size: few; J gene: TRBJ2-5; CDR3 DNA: TGCGCCAGCAGCTTGGCCGGAGACACAGGGGAAGAGACCCAGTACTTC; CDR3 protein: CASSLAGDTGEETQYF
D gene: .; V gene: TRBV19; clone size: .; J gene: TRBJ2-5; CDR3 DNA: TGTGCCAGTAGTTTTAACCCCCAGGGATTTGGGGAGACCCAGTACTTC; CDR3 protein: CASSFNPQGFGETQYF
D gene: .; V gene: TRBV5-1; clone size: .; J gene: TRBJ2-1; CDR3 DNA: TGCGCCAGCCGGGGACCCGCCTACAATGAGCAGTTCTTC; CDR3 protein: CASRGPAYNEQFF
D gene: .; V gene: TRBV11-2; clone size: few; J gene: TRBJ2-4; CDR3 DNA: TGTGCCAGCAGCCCCGATTCCCCTATAGCCAAAAATATTCAGTACTTC; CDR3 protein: CASSPDSPIAKNIQYF
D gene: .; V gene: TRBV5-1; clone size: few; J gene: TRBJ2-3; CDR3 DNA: TGCGCCAGCAGCTTGGTGGCTAGCAGCTACACAGATACGCAGTATTTT; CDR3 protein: CASSLVASSYTDTQYF
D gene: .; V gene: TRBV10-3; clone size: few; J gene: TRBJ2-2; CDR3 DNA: TGTGCCATCAGCCGGACAGAGAACACCGGGGAGCTGTTTTTT; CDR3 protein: CAISRTENTGELFF
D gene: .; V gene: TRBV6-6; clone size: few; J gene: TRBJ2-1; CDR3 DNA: TGTGCCAGCAGTTGGTCGGGGGGCCCCAATGAGCAGTTCTTC; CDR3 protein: CASSWSGGPNEQFF
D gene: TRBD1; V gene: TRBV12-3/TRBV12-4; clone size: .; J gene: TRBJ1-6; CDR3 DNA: TGTGCCAGCAGTCCCGGGACAGGGGACTCCTATAATTCACCCCTCCACTTT; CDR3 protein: CASSPGTGDSYNSPLHF
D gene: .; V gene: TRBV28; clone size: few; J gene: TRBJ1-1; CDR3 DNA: TGTGCCAGCAGTTTCGTCTTCGGGGAGAGTGGGAACACTGAAGCTTTCTTT; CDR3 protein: CASSFVFGESGNTEAFF
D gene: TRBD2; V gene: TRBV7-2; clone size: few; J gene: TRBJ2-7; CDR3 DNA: TGTGCCAGCAGCTTACGCGCGGGGGGGGGATCCTACGAGCAGTACTTC; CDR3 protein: CASSLRAGGGSYEQYF
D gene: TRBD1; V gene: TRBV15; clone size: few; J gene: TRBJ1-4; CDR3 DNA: TGTGCCACCAGCAGAGATTATCAGGGACAGGGGGAGAAACTGTTTTTT; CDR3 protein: CATSRDYQGQGEKLFF
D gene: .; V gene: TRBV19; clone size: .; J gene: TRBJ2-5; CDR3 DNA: TGTGCCAGTGGGTTAGCGGATCAAGAGACCCAGTACTTC; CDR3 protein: CASGLADQETQYF
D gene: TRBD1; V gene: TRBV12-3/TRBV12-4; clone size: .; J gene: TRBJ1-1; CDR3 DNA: TGTGCCAGCAGTTCGAGACAGGGGCGCACTGAAGCTTTCTTT; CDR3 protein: CASSSRQGRTEAFF
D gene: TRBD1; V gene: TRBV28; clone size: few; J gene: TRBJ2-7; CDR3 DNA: TGTGCCAGCACCTCGGGACAGGGGACGTACGAGCAGTACTTC; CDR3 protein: CASTSGQGTYEQYF
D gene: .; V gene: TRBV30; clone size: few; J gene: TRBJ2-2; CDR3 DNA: TGTGCCTGGAGTGTAGATGGACACAACACCGGGGAGCTGTTTTTT; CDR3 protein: CAWSVDGHNTGELFF
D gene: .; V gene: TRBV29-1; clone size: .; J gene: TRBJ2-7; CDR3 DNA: TGCAGCGTACAAGACAGACACGAGCAGTACTTC; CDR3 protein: CSVQDRHEQYF
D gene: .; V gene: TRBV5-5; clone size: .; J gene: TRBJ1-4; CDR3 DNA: TGTGCCAGCAGCTTACCAACCGGGACGGGTAATGAAAAACTGTTTTTT; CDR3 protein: CASSLPTGTGNEKLFF
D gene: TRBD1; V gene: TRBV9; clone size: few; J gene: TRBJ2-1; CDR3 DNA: TGTGCCAGCAGCGTAGCTACGTGGGACAGGGAGCAGTTCTTC; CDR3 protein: CASSVATWDREQFF
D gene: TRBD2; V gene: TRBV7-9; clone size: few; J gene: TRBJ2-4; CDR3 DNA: TGTGCCAGCAGCGGAGGGGCTAGCGGGGCCTTTCAGTACTTC; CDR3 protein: CASSGGASGAFQYF
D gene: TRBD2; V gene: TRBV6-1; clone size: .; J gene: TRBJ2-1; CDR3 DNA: TGTGCCAGCAAGCGGGGTTTCGACTACAATGAGCAGTTCTTC; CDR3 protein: CASKRGFDYNEQFF
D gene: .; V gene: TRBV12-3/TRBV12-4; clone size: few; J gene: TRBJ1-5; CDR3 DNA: TGTGCCAGCAGTTGGGGAACAGGCAATCAGCCCCAGCATTTT; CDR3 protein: CASSWGTGNQPQHF
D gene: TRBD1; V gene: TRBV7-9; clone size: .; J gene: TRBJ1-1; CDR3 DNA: TGTGCCAGCAGCGTTCGACAGGGGAACACTGAAGCTTTCTTT; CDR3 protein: CASSVRQGNTEAFF
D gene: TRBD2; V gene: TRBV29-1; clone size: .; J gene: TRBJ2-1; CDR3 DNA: TGCAGCGTTGATCCACCTCCCCGGGGGGGCAAAGCGTACAATGAGCAGTTCTTC; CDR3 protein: CSVDPPPRGGKAYNEQFF
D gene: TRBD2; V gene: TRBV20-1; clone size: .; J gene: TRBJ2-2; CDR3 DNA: TGCAGTGCGACCAAAAGGAGCGGGGGACTGAACACCGGGGAGCTGTTTTTT; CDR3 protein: CSATKRSGGLNTGELFF
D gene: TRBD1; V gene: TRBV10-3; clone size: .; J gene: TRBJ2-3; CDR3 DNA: TGTGCCATCAGTGAGTCTCTCAGGGACAGGAGGTATTTT; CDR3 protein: CAISESLRDRRYF
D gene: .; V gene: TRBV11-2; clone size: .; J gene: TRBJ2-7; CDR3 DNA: TGTGCCAGCAGCCTACAGGGACTCCCGGGGTACGAGCAGTACTTC; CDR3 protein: CASSLQGLPGYEQYF
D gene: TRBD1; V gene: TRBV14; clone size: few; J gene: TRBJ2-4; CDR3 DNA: TGTGCCAGCAGCCAAGGACAGGGGGTAGCCAAAAACATTCAGTACTTC; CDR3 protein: CASSQGQGVAKNIQYF
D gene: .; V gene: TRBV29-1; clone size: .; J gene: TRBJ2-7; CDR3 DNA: TGCAGCGTTGATGGAGAAGCCGCCTACGAGCAGTACTTC; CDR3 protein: CSVDGEAAYEQYF
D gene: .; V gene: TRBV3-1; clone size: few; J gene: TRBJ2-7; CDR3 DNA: TGTGCCAGCAGCCAAGAGTTTTTTAACACCCACTACGAGCAGTACTTC; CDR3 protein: CASSQEFFNTHYEQYF
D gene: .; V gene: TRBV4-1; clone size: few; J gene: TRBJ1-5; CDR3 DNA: TGCGCCAGCAGCCAAACCCACAGAACCTTTAGCAATCAGCCCCAGCATTTT; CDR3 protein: CASSQTHRTFSNQPQHF